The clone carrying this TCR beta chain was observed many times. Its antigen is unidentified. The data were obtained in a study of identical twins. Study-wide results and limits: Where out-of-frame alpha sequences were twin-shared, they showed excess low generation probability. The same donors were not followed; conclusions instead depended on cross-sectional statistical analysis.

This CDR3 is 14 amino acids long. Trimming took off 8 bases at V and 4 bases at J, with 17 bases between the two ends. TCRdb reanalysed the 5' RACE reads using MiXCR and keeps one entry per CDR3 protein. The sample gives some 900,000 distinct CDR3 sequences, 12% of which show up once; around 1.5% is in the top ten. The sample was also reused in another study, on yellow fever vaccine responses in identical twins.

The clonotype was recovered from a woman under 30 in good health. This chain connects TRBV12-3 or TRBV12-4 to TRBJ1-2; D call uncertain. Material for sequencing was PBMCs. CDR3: CASHSRTEAYGYTF. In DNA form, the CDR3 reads TGTGCCAGCCATAGCCGAACGGAGGCCTATGGCTACACCTTC.